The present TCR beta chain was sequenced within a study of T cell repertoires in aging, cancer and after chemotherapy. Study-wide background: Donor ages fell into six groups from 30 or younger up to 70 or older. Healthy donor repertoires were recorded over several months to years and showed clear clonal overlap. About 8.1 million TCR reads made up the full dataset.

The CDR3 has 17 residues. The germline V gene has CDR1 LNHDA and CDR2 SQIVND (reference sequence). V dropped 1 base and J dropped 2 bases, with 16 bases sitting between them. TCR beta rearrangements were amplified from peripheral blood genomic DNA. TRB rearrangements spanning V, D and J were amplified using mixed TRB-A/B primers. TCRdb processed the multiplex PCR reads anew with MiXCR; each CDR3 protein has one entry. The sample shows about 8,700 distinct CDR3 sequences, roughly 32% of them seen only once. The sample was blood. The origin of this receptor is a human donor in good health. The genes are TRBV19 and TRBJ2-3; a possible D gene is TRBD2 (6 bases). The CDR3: CASSIVERTGDTDTQYF. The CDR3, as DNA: TGTGCCAGTAGTATAGTCGAGAGGACGGGAGACACAGATACGCAGTATTTT.